Sequencing of this TCR beta chain was carried out in a study of human T cells and chemical hapten exposure. Broader study findings: Significantly more large CDR3 similarity clusters arose among expanded TCRs than among controls. The number of TCRs over 1 in 1000 frequency stayed unchanged after DPC.

Each CDR3 protein is one row after TCRdb ran MiXCR on the RACE reads. The table records some 98,000 distinct CDR3 sequences, more than 10% of them present only once. The time point denotes: pre-sensitization, week 0. Treatment meaning: therapeutic diphenylcyclopropenone sensitization with weekly scalp DPC. The drawing of blood occurred before each patch test was applied. A word on this clonotype: Antigen unknown.

Germline assignment: CDR1 LGHDT and CDR2 YNNKEL (reference sequence). J gave up 4 bases and V 4 bases, and 1 base lay outside the gene matches. The CDR3 sequence is 14 residues long. Sequencing used whole blood, obtained in connection with sensitization to the hapten diphenylcyclopropenone (DPC). The chain recombines TRBV3-1 with TRBJ2-3; 11 nucleotides align to TRBD1. This TCR derives from an older woman with alopecia areata. Some clones in this sample may be carry-over from other donors' samples. The CDR3 nucleotides read TGTGCCAGCAGCCGGGGACAGGGGGCAGATACGCAGTATTTT. Its protein is CASSRGQGADTQYF.